A single sample gave rise to the 10 T cell receptor beta chains below, sequenced in a study of blood T cell repertoires in COVID-19. Measured with immunoSEQ multiplex PCR; TCRdb has only the in-frame clones, and not every one. The sample contains 250,000 to 300,000 clones, about 86% of which appear only once. Sample: peripheral blood. Receptors originate from a man between 18 and 29 years old with active or convalescent COVID-19.

The J gene is TRBJ2-1, the V gene TRBV5-1; 7 nucleotides line up with TRBD2. J was trimmed by 9 bases and V by 0 bases; bases with no gene match: 15. CDR1 SGHRS and CDR2 YFSETQ come from the germline V gene. CDR3 length: 17 amino acids. The CDR3 protein is CASSLAGPSGFRGEQFF. For the CDR3, the DNA is TGCGCCAGCAGCTTGGCCGGCCCTAGCGGTTTTAGGGGTGAGCAGTTCTTC.

V is TRBV4-3 and J is TRBJ2-4; TRBD2 is a possible D gene (5 bases). The V gene's germline CDR1 is LGHNA and CDR2 YSLEER. There are 20 residues in the CDR3. V was shortened by 5 bases and J by 0 bases, with 26 bases between the two germline ends. This chain's CDR3 is CASSMTNILDPRAAKNIQYF. DNA of the CDR3: TGCGCCAGCAGCATGACTAACATTCTGGACCCGCGGGCAGCCAAAAACATTCAGTACTTC.

The V call is TRBV30, the J call TRBJ1-2; tentative D call: TRBD1 (6 bases). Germline assignment: CDR1 GTSNPN and CDR2 SVGIG (reference sequence). The CDR3 contains 17 residues. The V end lost 3 bases, the J end lost 2 bases, and 22 bases lay between the germline ends. The chain's CDR3 is CAWSGPEKGVGNYGYTF. DNA of the CDR3: TGTGCCTGGAGCGGACCCGAAAAGGGGGTGGGCAACTATGGCTACACCTTC.

The count of this clone is one. J is TRBJ2-7 and V is TRBV11-3; TRBD2 agrees at 7 bases. CDR3 length: 13 residues. CDR1 SGHNT and CDR2 YENEEA come from the germline V gene. V lost 4 bases, J lost 4 bases, and 4 bases stayed unmatched. The CDR3 region is CASSWGGGYEQYF. The DNA of the CDR3 is TGTGCCAGCAGCTGGGGGGGAGGTTACGAGCAGTACTTC.

This sequence joins TRBV4-1 and TRBJ2-2, with 11 positions matching TRBD1. Germline V gene data show CDR1 as MGHRA and CDR2 as YSYEKL. Trimming at V came to 1 base and at J to 6 bases, leaving 4 bases not matched to a gene. The CDR3 spans 16 residues. The CDR3 loop is CASSQGDRGSAGELFF. In DNA, the CDR3 is TGCGCCAGCAGCCAAGGGGACAGGGGGTCCGCCGGGGAGCTGTTTTTT.

V usage is TRBV9 and J usage is TRBJ2-6; maybe TRBD2 (6 bases). Germline V lookup: CDR1 SGDLS, CDR2 YYNGEE. V was pared by 7 bases and J by 0 bases, with 8 bases between. There are 14 residues in the CDR3. The CDR3 is CASGGSSGANVLTF. As DNA, the CDR3 is TGTGCCAGCGGGGGGAGCTCTGGGGCCAACGTCCTGACTTTC. Combining the CDR3 with reference TRBV9 and TRBJ2-6 gives the whole variable domain DSGVTQTPKHLITATGQRVTLRCSPRSGDLSVYWYQQSLDQGLQFLIQYYNGEERAKGNILERFSAQQFPDLHSELNLSSLELGDSALYFCASGGSSGANVLTFGAGSRLTVL.

This clone was detected a few times. The V and J genes are TRBV28 and TRBJ1-5; TRBD1 matches at 9 bases. This CDR3 is 17 amino acids long. Per the germline V gene, CDR1 is MDHEN and CDR2 is SYDVKM. Losses at the gene ends were 6 bases for V and 5 bases for J; bases not matched to a gene: 14. CDR3 in DNA: TGTGCCAGCAGCCACAAGGGGCGGGACAGGGCCCATCAGCCCCAGCATTTT. It is translated as CASSHKGRDRAHQPQHF. Full variable domain (rest looked up from reference TRBV28 and TRBJ1-5): DVKVTQSSRYLVKRTGEKVFLECVQDMDHENMFWYRQDPGLGLRLIYFSYDVKMKEKGDIPEGYSVSREKKERFSLILESASTNQTSMYLCASSHKGRDRAHQPQHFGDGTRLSIL.

The J gene is TRBJ2-3, the V gene TRBV6-6; D call uncertain. Looked up from germline, CDR1 is MNHNY and CDR2 is SVGAGI (reference sequence). CDR3 size: 15 residues. Trimming took 5 bases from V and 1 from J, leaving 13 bases between them. This CDR3 is CASSPTELGTDTQYF. In nucleotides, the CDR3 is TGTGCCAGCAGTCCGACTGAATTGGGCACAGATACGCAGTATTTT.

The chain couples TRBV5-1 to TRBJ2-5, with 12 bases matching TRBD2. Per the germline V gene, CDR1 is SGHRS and CDR2 is YFSETQ. The length of the CDR3 is 16 residues. Losses at the gene ends were 0 bases for V and 3 bases for J; bases not matched to a gene: 3. CDR3 DNA: TGCGCCAGCAGCTTGGTACCTAGCGGGGGGGAAGAGACCCAGTACTTC. It encodes CASSLVPSGGEETQYF. The full variable domain, its missing parts supplied by reference TRBV5-1 and TRBJ2-5, is KAGVTQTPRYLIKTRGQQVTLSCSPISGHRSVSWYQQTPGQGLQFLFEYFSETQRNKGNFPGRFSGRQFSNSRSEMNVSTLELGDSALYLCASSLVPSGGEETQYFGPGTRLLVL.

The genes are TRBV6-5 and TRBJ1-2, with 7 bases fitting TRBD1. V trimming: 1 base; J trimming: 6 bases; junction bases outside the gene matches: 2. This CDR3 is built from 13 residues. Germline V gene lookup returns CDR1 MNHEY and CDR2 SVGAGI. CDR3 in amino acids: CASSYFTGDGYTF. The CDR3 DNA follows: TGTGCCAGCAGTTACTTTACAGGGGATGGCTACACCTTC.